One sample yielded the 31 T cell receptor beta chains listed below, sequenced in a study of beta chain features in type 1 diabetes. Whole-study results and caveats: Shorter TCRB CDR3s, moderately but significantly so, were found in Type 1 diabetes patients in all four CD4+ subsets.

The study reverse transcribed the entire isolated RNA, so it sequenced expressed TCRB transcripts. The assay was immunoSEQ multiplex PCR, and TCRdb's table has in-frame clones only and misses some. The table lists more than 20,000 clones, approximately 53% of them singletons. These receptors are not linked to any known antigen. The sample was stem cell memory CD4+ T cells from blood. These TCRs come from a man aged 25 to 45 with type 1 diabetes.

The count of this clone is one. The rearrangement links TRBV18 to TRBJ1-6; 8 nucleotides match TRBD1. Losses at the gene ends were 0 bases for V and 13 bases for J; bases not matched to a gene: 8. The germline V gene has CDR1 KGHSH and CDR2 LQKENI. CDR3 length: 15 amino acids. The CDR3: CASSPPTGEGSPLHF. The CDR3 nucleotides read TGTGCCAGCTCACCACCGACAGGGGAAGGTTCGCCCCTCCACTTT. The variable domain in full, completed from reference TRBV18 and TRBJ1-6, reads NAGVMQNPRHLVRRRGQEARLRCSPMKGHSHVYWYRQLPEEGLKFMVYLQKENIIDESGMPKERFSAEFPKEGPSILRIQQVVRGDSAAYFCASSPPTGEGSPLHFGNGTRLTVT.

The chain has TRBV5-4 and TRBJ2-3; 10 bases align to TRBD2. The CDR3 loop spans 16 amino acids. Trimming cost V 4 bases and J 5 bases; bases outside gene matches: 10. The germline CDR1 and CDR2 sequences are SGHNT and YYREEE (reference sequence). The CDR3 reads CASSIDSGGPRDTQYF. The CDR3 bases are TGTGCCAGCAGCATCGATAGCGGGGGGCCCCGAGATACGCAGTATTTT.

The V and J genes are TRBV10-3 and TRBJ2-1; 7 nucleotides line up with TRBD1. Germline values: CDR1 ENHRY, CDR2 SYGVKD. The V gene end was trimmed by 0 bases and the J gene end by 9 bases; junction bases not matched to a gene: 8. The CDR3 totals 15 residues. The CDR3: CAISESTGSGLEQFF. CDR3 in DNA: TGTGCCATCAGTGAGTCGACAGGGTCTGGGCTTGAGCAGTTCTTC.

The V and J genes are TRBV27 and TRBJ1-5, with D possibly matching TRBD1 (6 bases). CDR1 MNHEY and CDR2 SMNVEV come from the germline V gene (reference sequence). V was clipped by 2 bases and J by 2 bases, with 16 bases between them. The CDR3 has 17 amino acids. CDR3 sequence reads: CASSLRGQGDGNQPQHF. In nucleotides, the CDR3 is TGTGCCAGCAGTTTAAGGGGACAAGGGGACGGCAATCAGCCCCAGCATTTT.

The chain has TRBV2 and TRBJ1-1, with a possible D match to TRBD1 (6 bases). Germline CDR1 SNHLY, CDR2 FYNNEI. CDR3 length equals 15 residues. V was shortened by 3 bases and J by 1 base, with 12 bases between the two germline ends. CDR3 region: CASSERDTRNTEAFF. The CDR3 DNA sequence: TGTGCCAGCAGTGAGAGGGACACAAGGAACACTGAAGCTTTCTTT.

As to this clone: The same CDR3 is also encoded by other DNA sequences in this sample. The chain carries TRBV7-2 and TRBJ2-2, with no clear D. The V end was cut by 6 bases, the J end by 5 bases, with 7 bases between. CDR1 is SGHTA, CDR2 FQGNSA, per germline. This CDR3 contains 12 residues. The CDR3 nucleotides are TGTGCCAGCAGTTCCCGTACCGGGGAGCTGTTTTTT. It encodes CASSSRTGELFF.

The CDR3 coding sequence is TGTGCCACCAGCAGGGGAGGAATTAATCAGCCCCAGCATTTT. Protein: CATSRGGINQPQHF. V is TRBV15 and J is TRBJ1-5; no clear D. The length of the CDR3 is 14 residues. Trimming stripped 3 bases from V and 4 bases from J, with 10 bases between. The germline V gene has CDR1 LNHNV and CDR2 YYDKDF (reference sequence).

The chain is built from TRBV5-4 and TRBJ2-3; 9 bases map to TRBD2. The CDR3 extends over 15 amino acids. Trimming cost V 5 bases and J 2 bases; bases outside gene matches: 6. The germline V gene has CDR1 SGHNT and CDR2 YYREEE (reference sequence). The DNA for the CDR3 is TGTGCCAGCAGGCGGCGACTAGCGGCCACAGATACGCAGTATTTT. This gives the protein CASRRRLAATDTQYF.

The V and J genes are TRBV18 and TRBJ2-4; 8 bases match TRBD1. CDR1 and CDR2 (germline): KGHSH, LQKENI. The trim removed 2 bases at V and 8 bases at J, leaving 5 bases unmatched. This CDR3 region has 14 residues. CDR3 region: CASSPSTGADIQYF. Written as DNA, the CDR3 is TGTGCCAGCTCACCATCGACAGGGGCGGACATTCAGTACTTC.

This clone was recorded once. This chain connects TRBV7-9 to TRBJ2-2; 7 bases line up with TRBD1. CDR1 SEHNR and CDR2 FQNEAQ come from the germline V gene (reference sequence). The CDR3 is made up of 15 amino acids. V lost 7 bases to trimming and J lost 2 bases; unmatched junction nucleotides: 7. CDR3 sequence reads: CASNAGTANTGELFF. The CDR3 region has the DNA TGTGCCAGCAACGCCGGGACAGCAAACACCGGGGAGCTGTTTTTT.

This clone has only a few counts. The V and J genes are TRBV30 and TRBJ1-4; 8 positions match TRBD1. The CDR3 consists of 16 residues. Germline loops: CDR1 GTSNPN, CDR2 SVGIG (reference sequence). Trimming at V came to 4 bases and at J to 5 bases, leaving 12 bases not matched to a gene. CDR3 in DNA: TGTGCCTGGACAGGATCCGTAAACAGGGGGAATGAAAAACTGTTTTTT. Translation: CAWTGSVNRGNEKLFF.

V gene TRBV10-2 combines with J gene TRBJ2-7, with 8 bases aligning to TRBD2. Unmatched junction bases numbered 9, after V lost 5 bases and J lost 3 bases. CDR3 size: 15 residues. Looked up from germline, CDR1 is WSHSY and CDR2 is SAAADI. The CDR3 sequence is CASSRLSGRGYEQYF. The CDR3 DNA follows: TGCGCCAGCAGTAGACTAAGCGGGAGAGGCTACGAGCAGTACTTC.

V gene TRBV10-1 combines with J gene TRBJ2-7; TRBD1 matches at 9 bases. The CDR3 loop spans 14 amino acids. Germline V gives CDR1 WNHNN, CDR2 SYGVQD (reference sequence). V lost 4 bases to trimming and J lost 2 bases; unmatched junction nucleotides: 3. CDR3 in DNA: TGCGCCAGCAGTGGGGGGACAGGGCCCTACGAGCAGTACTTC. The encoded protein is CASSGGTGPYEQYF.

This clone was counted between two and nine times. V usage is TRBV19 and J usage is TRBJ2-5; D gene ambiguous. The CDR3 consists of 11 residues. Germline CDR1 reads LNHDA; CDR2 reads SQIVND (reference sequence). With 7 bases removed from V and 1 base from J, the gap between germline ends came to 4 bases. CDR3 loop: CASTFQETQYF. The CDR3 bases are TGTGCCAGTACTTTCCAAGAGACCCAGTACTTC.

This chain links TRBV5-1 with TRBJ2-7; 7 bases are a match to TRBD2. The ends lost 0 bases at V and 1 base at J; junction bases unmatched: 1. The germline CDR1 and CDR2 sequences are SGHRS and YFSETQ. The CDR3 consists of 14 residues. The CDR3 sequence is CASSLAGGSYEQYF. CDR3 DNA: TGCGCCAGCAGCTTGGCCGGGGGGTCCTACGAGCAGTACTTC.

The V call is TRBV19, the J call TRBJ2-2; TRBD1 might be the D (6 bases). The germline CDR1 and CDR2 sequences are LNHDA and SQIVND (reference sequence). The CDR3 is 13 amino acids. Trimming left V 4 bases short and J 4 bases short, with 7 bases between. CDR3 residues: CASSTGATGELFF. Written as DNA, the CDR3 is TGTGCCAGTAGTACAGGGGCCACCGGGGAGCTGTTTTTT.

The CDR3 reads CASSPSTGAGQETQYF. The DNA for the CDR3 is TGTGCCAGCTCACCGTCGACAGGGGCGGGGCAAGAGACCCAGTACTTC. This sequence joins TRBV18 and TRBJ2-5, with TRBD1 matching 8 bases. The V segment lost 3 bases and the J segment 2 bases; nucleotides outside the gene matches: 8. The CDR3 contains 16 residues. CDR1 and CDR2 (germline): KGHSH, LQKENI.

DNA for the CDR3: TGTGCCAGCAGCCCCCCCGGGGTGGAGGGCACTGAAGCTTTCTTT. Protein: CASSPPGVEGTEAFF. J is TRBJ1-1 and V is TRBV5-4; no firm D call. The V and J ends lost 4 bases and 4 bases respectively, with 17 bases between them. There are 15 residues in the CDR3. Germline loops: CDR1 SGHNT, CDR2 YYREEE (reference sequence).

In its sample, this clone was seen a few times. The J gene is TRBJ2-1, the V gene TRBV18, with TRBD2 matching 12 bases. The CDR3 has 18 amino acids. Germline V CDR1 and CDR2: KGHSH, LQKENI. The junction had 11 bases not matched to a gene; V was cut back by 6 bases and J by 2 bases. The CDR3 DNA follows: TGTGCCAGCTCGCAGATGGGACTAGCGGGTACTACCTACAATGAGCAGTTCTTC. Translation: CASSQMGLAGTTYNEQFF.

The V gene is TRBV27, the J gene TRBJ2-2; no definite D call. The CDR3 sequence is 12 residues long. The V end lost 5 bases, the J end lost 6 bases, and 7 bases lay between the germline ends. Germline-derived CDR1 and CDR2 are MNHEY and SMNVEV (reference sequence). CDR3: CASSNLSGELFF. The CDR3 coding sequence is TGTGCCAGCAGTAACTTATCCGGGGAGCTGTTTTTT.

This clone occurred a few times. The gene calls are TRBV7-9 and TRBJ1-2; D ambiguous. Trimming shortened V by 5 bases and J by 8 bases, and 9 bases separated the two germline ends. The CDR3 spans 11 residues. CDR1 SEHNR and CDR2 FQNEAQ come from the germline V gene (reference sequence). In nucleotides, the CDR3 is TGTGCCAGCAGCCTGAGAGGCGGCTACACCTTC. The encoded protein is CASSLRGGYTF.

The chain is built from TRBV6-6 and TRBJ1-1; D perhaps matches TRBD1 (5 bases). The CDR3 spans 15 residues. V gave up 7 bases and J gave up 0 bases, with 15 bases separating them. Germline CDR1 reads MNHNY; CDR2 reads SVGAGI (reference sequence). The CDR3 bases are TGTGCCAGCACCCAAGAGGACACACTGAACACTGAAGCTTTCTTT. Its protein is CASTQEDTLNTEAFF.

The chain employs TRBV29-1 and TRBJ2-5; TRBD2 matches 10 bases. This CDR3 has 13 residues. Germline V gives CDR1 SQVTM, CDR2 ANQGSEA. V shed 3 bases and J 4 bases; nucleotides not matched to a gene: 2. CDR3 loop: CSVEPSGRETQYF. CDR3 DNA: TGCAGCGTTGAGCCTAGCGGGAGAGAGACCCAGTACTTC.

This clone was observed a few times. The V and J genes are TRBV11-3 and TRBJ2-1, with D tentatively TRBD2 (6 bases). Trimming stripped 5 bases from V and 4 bases from J, with 15 bases between. This CDR3 is built from 15 residues. CDR1 and CDR2 from the germline V gene are SGHNT and YENEEA. The CDR3 region has the DNA TGTGCCAGCAGCAACGTGGGAGGTACATACAATGAGCAGTTCTTC. Its protein is CASSNVGGTYNEQFF. Filled out from reference TRBV11-3 and TRBJ2-1, the complete variable domain reads EAGVVQSPRYKIIEKKQPVAFWCNPISGHNTLYWYLQNLGQGPELLIRYENEEAVDDSQLPKDRFSAERLKGVDSTLKIQPAELGDSAVYLCASSNVGGTYNEQFFGPGTRLTVL.

V gene TRBV5-1 combines with J gene TRBJ2-5; D is ambiguous. Germline V gene data show CDR1 as SGHRS and CDR2 as YFSETQ. Trimming took off 1 base at V and 2 bases at J, with 3 bases between the two ends. The CDR3 sequence is 12 residues long. The CDR3 loop reads CASSLLQETQYF. As DNA, the CDR3 is TGCGCCAGCAGCTTGCTGCAAGAGACCCAGTACTTC.

V is TRBV9 and J is TRBJ2-3; TRBD2 agrees at 14 bases. Germline CDR1 reads SGDLS; CDR2 reads YYNGEE. Trimming cost V 4 bases and J 9 bases; bases outside gene matches: 10. This CDR3 has 16 residues. The CDR3 DNA is TGTGCCAGCAGCACCCGGACTAGCGGGGGGTCCGGAACGCAGTATTTT. It codes for CASSTRTSGGSGTQYF.

This clone was seen a few times. J is TRBJ1-2 and V is TRBV7-6; D is ambiguous. CDR1 and CDR2 (germline): SGHVS, FNYEAQ. The CDR3 sequence is 13 residues long. V was trimmed by 4 bases and J by 2 bases, leaving 8 bases between them. CDR3 nucleotide sequence: TGTGCCAGCAGCTCCACAGAGAACTATGGCTACACCTTC. Translating gives CASSSTENYGYTF.

This clone is judged medium-sized. The chain uses TRBV7-9 and TRBJ2-1, with D possibly being TRBD1 (5 bases). The CDR3 runs 15 residues. Trimming removed 5 bases at V and 5 bases at J, with 16 bases between. Germline-derived CDR1 and CDR2 are SEHNR and FQNEAQ (reference sequence). The CDR3: CASSVQGGQDNEQFF. The CDR3 DNA follows: TGTGCCAGCAGCGTGCAGGGCGGTCAGGACAATGAGCAGTTCTTC.

The genes are TRBV2 and TRBJ1-5; TRBD1 might be the D (6 bases). The CDR3 consists of 14 residues. With 5 bases removed from V and 7 bases from J, the gap between germline ends came to 15 bases. Germline V gene data show CDR1 as SNHLY and CDR2 as FYNNEI. CDR3 nucleotide sequence: TGTGCCAGCAGTTTCACAGGGAAGTACCAGCCCCAGCATTTT. Its translation: CASSFTGKYQPQHF.

V is TRBV5-1 and J is TRBJ2-5; 9 bases agree with TRBD2. The junction had 3 bases not matched to a gene; V was cut back by 4 bases and J by 5 bases. There are 13 residues in the CDR3. Germline lookup yields CDR1 SGHRS and CDR2 YFSETQ. The CDR3 coding sequence is TGCGCCAGCAGCACCGGGACTAGCGAGACCCAGTACTTC. This codes for CASSTGTSETQYF.

V is TRBV29-1 and J is TRBJ1-4, with 8 bases that match TRBD1. Trimming cost V 6 bases and J 0 bases; bases outside gene matches: 6. CDR3 size: 15 residues. The germline V gene encodes CDR1 SQVTM and CDR2 ANQGSEA. The CDR3 bases are TGCAGCGTCTACGGGACAGGTGCAACTAATGAAAAACTGTTTTTT. Translating gives CSVYGTGATNEKLFF. Full variable domain (missing parts from reference TRBV29-1 and TRBJ1-4): SAVISQKPSRDICQRGTSLTIQCQVDSQVTMMFWYRQQPGQSLTLIATANQGSEATYESGFVIDKFPISRPNLTFSTLTVSNMSPEDSSIYLCSVYGTGATNEKLFFGSGTQLSVL.